This T cell receptor beta chain comes out of a study of OX40 agonist ivuxolimab in advanced cancers. Regarding the study in general: The costimulatory receptor OX40 (CD134) was targeted by ivuxolimab, a fully human IgG2 agonistic monoclonal antibody. Three dose-escalation patients achieved partial responses, one with hepatocellular carcinoma and two with cutaneous melanoma. The point of sequencing TCRbeta in the periphery was to test whether ivuxolimab changed TCR sequence diversity and drove clonal T-cell expansion. The paper reports the monotherapy dose-escalation portion (N ≈ 52 patients) of the phase I ivuxolimab trial. Intravenous ivuxolimab was administered to patients every 2 weeks at six dose levels: 0.01, 0.1, 0.3, 1.5, 3 and 10 mg/kg. Patients were allowed to have had prior anti-PD-1, anti-PD-L1 or anti-CTLA-4 therapy, and approximately 40% of the dose-escalation patients had been treated with checkpoint inhibitors. Among the roughly 52 dose-escalation patients, about 20 had hepatocellular carcinoma, some 15 melanoma, 9 renal cell carcinoma and 9 head and neck cancer. In the dose-escalation cohort, 65% to 85% of patients were male, and the mean age was 60 years with a range of roughly 23 to 90. Results and caveats for the whole study, not just this receptor: Antigen specificity was not determined for the clonally expanded peripheral T cells. At doses of 0.1 to 3.0 mg/kg, clonal expansion of both CD4+ and CD8+ T cells in blood was seen between baseline and week 6. In the 0.1-3.0 mg/kg groups, partial responders had among the lowest normalized peripheral clonal expansion, particularly in CD8+ T cells. Low levels of normalized T-cell clonal expansion were also seen in some nonresponding patients. After ivuxolimab, expanded clones were on average more numerous among CD8+ T cells than among CD4+ T cells.

On this clone: Which antigen it targets is not known. The sample holds no much larger clone one base away, and base qualities are not on file.

Genomic DNA was extracted from sorted cells for sequencing of the TCRbeta CDR3 region. TCRbeta CDR3 regions were sequenced using the immunoSEQ Assay. TCRdb took over this immuneACCESS table, retaining in-frame rearrangements with V and J assigned. Such tables are incomplete; in checked studies, under half of the missing clones stem from an unresolved V gene, and the remainder is unexplained. In all, the sample holds approximately 71,000 clones, and just under 95% of those were seen once. In total, the top ten clones hold more than 15% of the sample. Per the germline V gene, MNHNS is the CDR1 and SASEGT is the CDR2. Trimming removed 3 bases from V and 0 bases from J, leaving 11 bases between the germline ends. Including the terminal cysteine and phenylalanine, the CDR3 comprises 16 residues. The retained sequence is limited to the CDR3, 48 bases, with the frame set at the first base. Patients with autoimmune disease history or receiving systemic immunosuppression were excluded from the trial. Peripheral blood for TCR sequencing was collected from all dose cohorts at baseline, on cycle 4 day 1, and on cycle 7 day 1. The samples were drawn from a first-in-human, open-label, multicenter phase I dose-escalation trial of ivuxolimab. Adults with locally advanced or metastatic melanoma, renal cell, hepatocellular, or head and neck squamous cell carcinoma were enrolled in the trial. Before TCR sequencing, CD4+ T cells and CD8+ T cells from peripheral blood were sorted into separate populations.

The sequence links TRBV6-1 to TRBJ1-4; the D gene is perhaps TRBD1, from 6 matching bases. Source: CD4+ or CD8+ T cells sorted from blood, taken in a trial of the OX40 agonist ivuxolimab. The TCR was taken from an adult with an advanced solid tumor such as melanoma, head and neck, liver or kidney cancer. The CDR3 in this case is CASSELGQATNEKLFF. The DNA sequence is TGTGCCAGCAGTGAGTTGGGACAAGCAACTAATGAAAAACTGTTTTTT.